Detailed here is one T cell receptor beta chain. Its specificity is not known. CDR3 length equals 13 residues. Germline values: CDR1 SGHVS, CDR2 FNYEAQ. Trimming left V 5 bases short and J 5 bases short, with 12 bases between. This specimen belongs to a study of T cell responses to AZD1222 COVID-19 vaccine. Study-wide results and limits: Following two doses of AZD1222, Spike-specific TCR breadth and depth rose. Every sample of the repertoires postdated the peak T cell response. Seropositive status at baseline applied to only a handful of AZD1222 recipients.

Only in-frame clones appear in the TCRdb table, and some are missing; sequencing was by immunoSEQ multiplex PCR. The repertoire consists of 200,000 or so clones, with 80% to 95% occurring once and the leading ten covering 0.9% to 1.1%. Researchers grouped second doses given at about 4 or about 12 weeks into one pool. The source of this sequence is an adult who received the AZD1222 COVID-19 vaccine. V usage is TRBV7-6 and J usage is TRBJ1-1; no definite D call. The sample consisted of peripheral blood, taken 28 days after the second AZD1222 dose. DNA of the CDR3: TGTGCCAGCAGCGCTACTGGAGGAACTGAAGCTTTCTTT. Translated: CASSATGGTEAFF.